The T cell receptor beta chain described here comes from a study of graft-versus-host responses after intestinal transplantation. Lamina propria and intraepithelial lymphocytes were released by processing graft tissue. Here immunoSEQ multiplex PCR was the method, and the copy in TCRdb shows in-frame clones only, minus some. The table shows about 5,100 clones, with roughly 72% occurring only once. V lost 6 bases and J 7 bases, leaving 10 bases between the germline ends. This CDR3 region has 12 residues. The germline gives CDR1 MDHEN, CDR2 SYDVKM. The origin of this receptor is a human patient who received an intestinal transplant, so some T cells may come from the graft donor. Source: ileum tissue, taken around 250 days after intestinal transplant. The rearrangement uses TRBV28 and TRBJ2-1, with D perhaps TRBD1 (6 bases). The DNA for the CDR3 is TGTGCCAGCAGATGGGACACGAATGAGCAGTTCTTC. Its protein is CASRWDTNEQFF.